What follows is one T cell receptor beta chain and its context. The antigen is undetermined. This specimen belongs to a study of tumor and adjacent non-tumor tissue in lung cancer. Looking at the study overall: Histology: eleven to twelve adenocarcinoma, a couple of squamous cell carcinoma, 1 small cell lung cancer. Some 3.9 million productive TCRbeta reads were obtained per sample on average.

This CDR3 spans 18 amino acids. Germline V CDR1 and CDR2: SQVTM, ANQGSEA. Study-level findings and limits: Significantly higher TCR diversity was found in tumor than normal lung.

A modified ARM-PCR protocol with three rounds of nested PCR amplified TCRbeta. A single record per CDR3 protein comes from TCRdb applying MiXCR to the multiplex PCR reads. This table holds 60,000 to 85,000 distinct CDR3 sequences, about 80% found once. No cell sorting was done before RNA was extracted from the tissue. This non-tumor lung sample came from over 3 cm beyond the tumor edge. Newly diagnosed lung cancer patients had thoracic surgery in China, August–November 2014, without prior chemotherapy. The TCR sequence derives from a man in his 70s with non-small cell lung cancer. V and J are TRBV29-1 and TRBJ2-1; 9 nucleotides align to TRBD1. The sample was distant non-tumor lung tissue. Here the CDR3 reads CCIEVLQGQGSGYNEQFF. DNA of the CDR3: TGCTGCATTGAAGTGCTTCAGGGACAGGGAAGTGGATACAATGAGCAGTTCTTC.